The present entry profiles one T cell receptor beta chain with its context. Per the authors' pipeline: By means of reference gene primer amplification, nucleated cell counts were estimated. Sequencing was performed with immunoSEQ multiplex PCR; in TCRdb, only in-frame clones are kept and a portion is missing. That table supplies the V and J calls and clone size; D and trimming were determined from the DNA. The data contain 150,000 to 200,000 clones, about four fifths of them singletons. This record belongs to a study of blood T cell repertoires in COVID-19. Study as a whole: Acute and convalescent COVID-19 samples came from the United States, Italy and Spain. The analysed material was cDNA or gDNA that came from T cells, B-cell-depleted T cells, or PBMCs.

Recruited during active infection, patients (from Seattle) were subsequently followed longitudinally. The CDR3 loop spans 13 amino acids. From germline, CDR1 is PRHDT and CDR2 FYEKMQ (reference sequence). With 5 bases removed from V and 5 bases from J, the gap between germline ends came to 13 bases. Sequenced: peripheral blood. The genes are TRBV13 and TRBJ2-7; possible D gene TRBD1, 6 bases. This clonotype originated in a woman older than 75 with COVID-19, enrolled during active disease. The CDR3 reads CASSPPGVNEQYF. The CDR3 coding sequence is TGTGCCAGCAGCCCCCCAGGGGTTAACGAGCAGTACTTC.